The 11 T cell receptor beta chains presented below share a single source sample, sequenced in a study of shared clonotypes between healthy human individuals. As defined, naive CD8 cells were CD45RO-negative and positively selected for CCR7, with terminally differentiated effector memory CD45RA+ cells excluded. The repertoire was sequenced with immunoSEQ multiplex PCR; TCRdb's copy has only in-frame clones and lacks some. This sample has millions of clones, with about 95% found just once. Sequenced input: naive CD8+ T cells sorted from blood. These receptors were obtained from a man aged 18 to 29 in good health.

About this clone: A read error may account for a junction end that differs from germline. The gene calls are TRBV10-2 and TRBJ1-4; 9 bases align to TRBD1. Germline assignment: CDR1 WSHSY and CDR2 SAAADI. The CDR3 has 16 amino acids. The CDR3 here is CASSEIRTGVSEKLLF. In nucleotides, the CDR3 is TGCGCCAGCAGCGAAATTCGGACAGGGGTTAGTGAAAAACTGCTTTTT.

As to this clone: The junction departs from germline at one end; a sequencing error may be responsible. The rearrangement links TRBV5-4 to TRBJ2-7; D ambiguous. CDR1 and CDR2 from the germline V gene are SGHNT and YYREEE (reference sequence). This CDR3 comprises 15 residues. The CDR3 bases are TGTGCCAGCACCTTGTACCACGTGAGCTCCTACGAGCAGTACTTC. Its translation is CASTLYHVSSYEQYF.

CDR3 DNA: TGCGCCAGCAGCTCGGATGATCCCGGGACAGGGACCTACAATGAGCAGTTCTTC. It specifies CASSSDDPGTGTYNEQFF. The chain uses TRBV5-1 and TRBJ2-1; 9 bases map to TRBD1. The V gene end was trimmed by 3 bases and the J gene end by 2 bases; junction bases not matched to a gene: 12. The germline CDR1 and CDR2 sequences are SGHRS and YFSETQ. The CDR3 spans 18 residues.

The chain has TRBV29-1 and TRBJ2-3, with 7 bases fitting TRBD1. The CDR3 consists of 14 residues. From germline, CDR1 is SQVTM and CDR2 ANQGSEA. Trimming removed 7 bases from V and 4 bases from J; junction bases left unmatched: 11. The CDR3 DNA is TGCAGCGCGGCTGAGGGGGCGCAAGCAGATACGCAGTATTTT. Its translation: CSAAEGAQADTQYF.

The chain is built from TRBV6-5 and TRBJ2-1, with D perhaps matching TRBD1 (6 bases). V was trimmed by 8 bases and J by 12 bases, leaving 17 bases between them. Germline CDR1 MNHEY, CDR2 SVGAGI. There are 12 residues in the CDR3. CDR3: CASGYTGQTQFF. In DNA form, the CDR3 reads TGTGCCAGCGGCTACACAGGACAGACGCAGTTCTTC.

The V and J genes are TRBV11-3 and TRBJ2-2, with a weak D call TRBD2 (6 bases). The CDR3 sequence is 14 residues long. The germline CDR1 and CDR2 sequences are SGHNT and YENEEA. V was cut by 5 bases and J by 5 bases, with 12 bases left in between. In nucleotides, the CDR3 is TGTGCCAGCAGCCGGGACTTCCCGACCGGGGAGCTGTTTTTT. This gives the protein CASSRDFPTGELFF.

The rearrangement uses TRBV4-1 and TRBJ2-7, with 8 bases lining up with TRBD1. CDR1 MGHRA and CDR2 YSYEKL come from the germline V gene. CDR3 length: 16 amino acids. Trimming cost V 1 base and J 4 bases; bases outside gene matches: 9. The CDR3 spells CASSQVYRGIEYEQYF. For the CDR3, the DNA is TGCGCCAGCAGCCAAGTCTACAGGGGGATAGAGTACGAGCAGTACTTC.

The V and J genes are TRBV10-3 and TRBJ1-5, with 8 bases that match TRBD1. V was pared by 10 bases and J by 5 bases, with 10 bases of the junction left unmatched. Germline CDR1 ENHRY, CDR2 SYGVKD. CDR3 length: 14 amino acids. In DNA form, the CDR3 reads TGTGCCACTAGCCCTAAGACAGGGGATCAGCCCCAGCATTTT. The encoded protein is CATSPKTGDQPQHF.

CDR3 in amino acids: CASSLARSDEAFF. The DNA of the CDR3 is TGTGCCAGCAGCTTAGCGAGGTCCGATGAAGCTTTCTTT. The V call is TRBV7-6, the J call TRBJ1-1; no definite D call. Trimming took 0 bases from V and 7 from J, leaving 9 bases between them. The CDR3 covers 13 residues. CDR1 is SGHVS and CDR2 is FNYEAQ in the germline V gene.

The rearrangement links TRBV11-2 to TRBJ1-1, with unresolved D. Germline V lookup: CDR1 SGHAT, CDR2 FQNNGV. The CDR3 consists of 12 residues. With 0 bases removed from V and 11 bases from J, the gap between germline ends came to 10 bases. The CDR3, as DNA: TGTGCCAGCAGCTTAGACCCGTCGGGGGCTTTCTTT. Its protein is CASSLDPSGAFF.

The chain combines TRBV11-2 with TRBJ1-2; no firm D call. V lost 2 bases and J lost 7, with 14 bases in between. The CDR3 has 14 amino acids. Germline V lookup: CDR1 SGHAT, CDR2 FQNNGV. CDR3: CASSLSWPKGGYTF. The CDR3 DNA reads TGTGCCAGCAGCTTATCGTGGCCAAAGGGTGGCTACACCTTC.